This entry features one T cell receptor (beta chain) sequence. The data belong to a study of preoperative IRX-2 immunotherapy in early breast cancer. The V and J ends lost 6 bases and 0 bases respectively, with 10 bases between them. This CDR3 has 14 amino acids. The treatment here: preoperative locoregional IRX-2 cytokine immunotherapy. Preoperative locoregional IRX-2 cytokine immunotherapy was tested in the phase Ib source study. Data came from immunoSEQ multiplex PCR; TCRdb stores just in-frame clones and leaves some out. The top ten clones hold around 5.9% of a sample with about 11,000 clones, around 80% of them seen once.

The clonotype originates from a human donor with breast cancer. The sample was lymph node tissue, taken before IRX-2 immunotherapy. The chain carries TRBV23-1 and TRBJ2-3; D is unresolved. TRBV23-1 is placed among ORFs of uncertain function. The DNA for the CDR3 is TGCGCCAGCAGCTTCTTGGGGAGCACAGATACGCAGTATTTT. It is translated as CASSFLGSTDTQYF.